The present T cell receptor (beta chain) was sequenced within a study of blood T cells in healthy people across ages. This clonotype was counted between two and nine times. For the second PCR, which ran for 7 to 11 cycles, a sample-barcoded 5' primer and a J-beta primer mix were used. TCRdb passed the 5' RACE reads through MiXCR, listing each CDR3 protein once. The sample consists of 450,000 to 650,000 distinct CDR3 sequences, 20% to 30% of them appearing once. In germline, CDR1 is MNHEY, CDR2 SVGAGI. Trimming took 6 bases from V and 4 from J; bases not matched to a gene: 7. The CDR3 has 15 residues. These records were also assigned to another study, of T cells of mothers and their children. From that report: Five or six children, together with their three healthy Caucasian mothers, made up the donors. Reads recorded for TCR beta CDR3 numbered over 8.5 million per mother and several million per child. Thymic selection, a shaping force on TCR recombination output, acts similarly in related and unrelated pairs. Overlap in related mother-child pairs always slightly exceeded unrelated pairs, never significantly.

The receptor's source is a boy under 18 in good health. Sequencing was carried out using blood. The chain recombines TRBV6-5 with TRBJ2-1; 9 nucleotides agree with TRBD2. CDR3 residues: CASRRSGGQYNEQFF. The CDR3 DNA reads TGTGCCAGCAGAAGAAGCGGGGGGCAGTACAATGAGCAGTTCTTC.